The sequence of this T cell receptor (beta chain) was determined in a study of CD8 T cells in Susac syndrome. Overall study results and limits: Individuals included in the TCR sequencing and HLA analysis were acknowledged by the study to be relatively few in number.

Random hexamers were used to reverse transcribe an amount of roughly 0.45 to 1 ug RNA. TCRdb reprocessed the immunoSEQ multiplex PCR reads with MiXCR, giving one entry per CDR3 protein. The table includes approximately 280,000 distinct CDR3 sequences, 70% to 90% detected once. Trimming stripped 0 bases from V and 4 bases from J, with 12 bases between. The CDR3 loop spans 16 amino acids. Germline V gene lookup returns CDR1 MNHEY and CDR2 SVGAGI. Worth noting for this clonotype: What it binds is unknown.

TCR beta sequencing was performed on blood CD8+ and CD4+ T cells. TEMRA cells were FACS-enriched, and CD8+ and CD4+ T cells were isolated negatively. The TCR sequence derives from a human donor with multiple sclerosis. The chain recombines TRBV6-5 with TRBJ2-2; D is perhaps TRBD2 (5 bases). The sequencing input was CD8+ T cells from PBMCs. DNA for the CDR3: TGTGCCAGCAGTTACTCCTCGGTCGGAGGCACCGGGGAGCTGTTTTTT. The encoded protein is CASSYSSVGGTGELFF.